The following is a TCR beta chain sequence with its context. The table lists this clone with a count of one. The target of this receptor is not known. There are no base qualities to consult, and no much larger clone falls within one base. The sample comes from a study of T cells in localized non-small cell lung cancer (dated by TCRdb to about 2020). Regarding the complete study: The study analyzed T cell repertoires of 200 to 250 early-stage NSCLC patients, comparing tumors and uninvolved tumor-adjacent lungs. The cohort comprised 200 to 300 treatment-naïve NSCLC patients with resected, localized lung tumors. Of the NSCLC patients, roughly 130 were male and some 97 were female, and the mean age was approximately 66 years. What the study reported, not specific to this receptor: Longer overall survival was associated with higher T cell density in blood, whereas shorter survival was associated with higher clonality in adjacent lung. Of the top 100 tumor clones, a median of around 57 were detected in paired uninvolved adjacent lung; some 28 were also among that lung's top 100. Uninvolved tumor-adjacent lung showed the highest T cell clonality, higher than tumor, which suggests more focused antigenic responses in the uninvolved tumor-adjacent lung. Because multi-region tumor sequencing was not performed, intratumor heterogeneity could not be ruled out. Because of the exploratory design, TCR variables were selected using unadjusted p-values without false-discovery rate correction.

At diagnosis, tumor, uninvolved tumor-adjacent lung and peripheral blood were collected and then preserved as a mix of FFPE and fresh-frozen material. For TCR repertoire profiling, blood samples were analyzed in the form of peripheral blood mononuclear cells. The immunoSEQ Assay was used to sequence TCR beta CDR3 regions from DNA. As for the authors' bioinformatics: To compute T cell density, TCR beta template counts were normalized to usable DNA, which was estimated by amplifying housekeeping genes. The preseqR package was used to estimate richness by extrapolating to 400,000 templates for PBMC samples and to 120,000 templates for tissue samples. Clonality was calculated as one minus Pielou's evenness. To identify tissue-enriched TCRs, differential abundance testing was run on productive amino-acid clonotypes with a minimum total count of 5 and an alpha of 0.1. Repertoire overlap between compartments was quantified with the Jaccard Index and Morisita Overlap Index. TCR beta CDR3s were clustered by GLIPH together with public tetramer-defined viral CDR3s, and at least three viral sequences plus V-gene enrichment were required for viral motifs. The immuneACCESS repertoire file appears here via TCRdb, limited to in-frame rearrangements. These files lack a portion of the clones; in checked studies, under half of the deficit traces to unresolved V genes, and the cause of the others is not known. V and J calls and clone size are those listed in that table; D and trimming were worked out from the DNA. The sample records 75,000 to 80,000 clones, 85% to 90% of which are singletons. The ten largest make up 20% to 25% of the sample.

The CDR3 covers 15 residues, taking in both the cysteine and the phenylalanine. The retained sequence is limited to the CDR3, 45 bases, with the frame set at the first base. The CDR1 and CDR2 encoded by the germline V gene are SQVTM and ANQGSEA. The germline ends are 15 bases apart after V is trimmed by 4 bases and J by 2 bases. The sequence is built from TRBV29-1 and TRBJ2-1; perhaps TRBD2 is the D gene, with 6 bases matching. This receptor was taken from a woman between 35 and 75 years old with stage I squamous cell lung carcinoma. This sample comprised peripheral blood, obtained before any cancer treatment. The DNA sequence is as follows: TGCAGCGTTGGTGAGGCGGGGCTTACCTACAATGAGCAGTTCTTC. It translates as CSVGEAGLTYNEQFF.